These 5 T cell receptor beta chains share one sample of origin, sequenced in a study of CD8+CD57+ T cells in acquired aplastic anemia. The study profiled TCR beta VDJ and CDR3 using genomic DNA as template. TCRdb reanalysed the reads using MiXCR and keeps one entry per CDR3 protein. This table holds roughly 130,000 distinct CDR3 sequences, around 50% found once. Sequencing was done on a sample of sorted CD4+, CD8+, or CD8+CD57+ T cells (not recorded which) from PBMCs. These receptors were taken from a human donor in good health, serving as a control.

V gene TRBV27 combines with J gene TRBJ2-3, with 9 bases aligning to TRBD2. V trimming: 6 bases; J trimming: 5 bases; junction bases outside the gene matches: 12. CDR1 MNHEY and CDR2 SMNVEV come from the germline V gene (reference sequence). The CDR3 is made up of 16 amino acids. The CDR3 spells CASSLGAGGTVDTQYF. CDR3 nucleotides: TGTGCCAGCAGCTTAGGGGCGGGGGGGACAGTAGATACGCAGTATTTT.

This clonotype was counted ten times or more. This chain joins TRBV7-2 and TRBJ2-7, with 7 bases that match TRBD1. Germline trimming cut 7 bases from V and 7 bases from J; bases unmatched to any gene: 7. The germline CDR1 and CDR2 sequences are SGHTA and FQGNSA. The CDR3 consists of 12 residues. The CDR3 bases are TGTGCCAGCAATATAAGGGGACAGGAGCAGTACTTC. Its protein is CASNIRGQEQYF.

This clonotype occurred many times. V is TRBV11-3 and J is TRBJ1-1; 7 bases align to TRBD1. Unmatched junction bases numbered 4, after V lost 4 bases and J lost 5 bases. This CDR3 has 13 amino acids. CDR1 and CDR2 from the germline V gene are SGHNT and YENEEA. Here the CDR3 reads CASSSYRGTEAFF. The CDR3 nucleotides read TGTGCCAGCAGCTCCTACAGGGGTACTGAAGCTTTCTTT. Supplemented by reference TRBV11-3 and TRBJ1-1, the full variable domain reads EAGVVQSPRYKIIEKKQPVAFWCNPISGHNTLYWYLQNLGQGPELLIRYENEEAVDDSQLPKDRFSAERLKGVDSTLKIQPAELGDSAVYLCASSSYRGTEAFFGQGTRLTVV.

This clonotype showed up many times. The chain employs TRBV9 and TRBJ2-5, with 10 bases identical to TRBD1. The CDR3 has 15 amino acids. Germline V CDR1 and CDR2: SGDLS, YYNGEE. The V segment lost 3 bases and the J segment 2 bases; nucleotides outside the gene matches: 4. CDR3 residues: CASSADRGGQETQYF. The CDR3 DNA reads as TGTGCCAGCAGCGCGGACAGGGGGGGTCAAGAGACCCAGTACTTC.

The J gene is TRBJ1-2, the V gene TRBV15; TRBD1 aligns across 8 bases. The ends lost 3 bases at V and 8 bases at J; junction bases unmatched: 5. This CDR3 has 13 residues. CDR1 LNHNV and CDR2 YYDKDF come from the germline V gene (reference sequence). The CDR3 protein is CATSSGQGGGYTF. Here the CDR3 DNA reads TGTGCCACCAGCAGTGGACAGGGTGGAGGCTACACCTTC.